This TCR beta chain was found in a study of blood T cell repertoires in COVID-19. Study as a whole: From the United States, Italy and Spain came samples of acute and convalescent COVID-19. PBMCs, B-cell-depleted T cells, or T cells were the source of the cDNA or gDNA that made up the material.

Under the authors' procedure: Amplification of reference gene primers provided the estimated nucleated cell counts. Data came from immunoSEQ multiplex PCR; TCRdb stores just in-frame clones and leaves some out. D and trimming come from the DNA, and the V and J calls and clone size come from that table. This table has fewer than 200,000 clones, 89% appearing once. The CDR3 sequence is 15 residues long. The germline CDR1 and CDR2 sequences are SNHLY and FYNNEI. V was pared by 4 bases and J by 2 bases, with 15 bases between. The clonotype was recovered from a young man who had recovered from COVID-19. The rearrangement uses TRBV2 and TRBJ2-7; maybe TRBD1 (6 bases). The specimen sequenced was peripheral blood. The CDR3 loop is CASSAEQGPTYEQYF. As DNA, the CDR3 is TGTGCCAGCAGTGCCGAACAGGGACCAACCTACGAGCAGTACTTC.